Presented here are 13 T cell receptor beta chains from one specimen sequenced in a study of shared clonotypes between healthy human individuals. The protocol was immunoSEQ multiplex PCR, while the TCRdb copy is restricted to in-frame clones and leaves out a portion. The data contain about 1 million clones, 75% of them seen just once; the ten biggest clones take up about 1.5%. Material for sequencing was memory CD4+ T cells sorted from blood. This sample's subset: CD45RA-negative fraction. The receptors originated from a man aged 18 to 29 in good health.

This chain links TRBV5-1 with TRBJ2-6, with TRBD1 identical over 8 bases. The CDR3 extends over 17 amino acids. Germline lookup yields CDR1 SGHRS and CDR2 YFSETQ. V shed 1 base and J 0 bases; nucleotides not matched to a gene: 3. CDR3 loop: CASSLTGQDSGANVLTF. Here the CDR3 DNA reads TGCGCCAGCAGCTTGACGGGACAGGACTCTGGGGCCAACGTCCTGACTTTC.

This clone was recorded only once. The chain is built from TRBV7-6 and TRBJ1-3; TRBD1 aligns across 7 bases. Germline CDR1 reads SGHVS; CDR2 reads FNYEAQ. CDR3 length equals 17 residues. After removal of 0 bases from V and 3 bases from J, the junction contained 8 bases not matched to a gene. The CDR3 loop is CASSLAPQGLDGNTIYF. The CDR3 DNA is TGTGCCAGCAGCTTAGCCCCACAGGGGTTGGATGGAAACACCATATATTTT. Full variable domain (outside the CDR3, taken from reference TRBV7-6 and TRBJ1-3): GAGVSQSPRYKVTKRGQDVALRCDPISGHVSLYWYRQALGQGPEFLTYFNYEAQQDKSGLPNDRFSAERPEGSISTLTIQRTEQRDSAMYRCASSLAPQGLDGNTIYFGEGSWLTVV.

This chain links TRBV2 with TRBJ2-5; no clear D. The CDR3 is 11 residues long. CDR1 and CDR2 (germline): SNHLY, FYNNEI. Trimming shortened V by 4 bases and J by 3 bases, and 3 bases separated the two germline ends. The chain's CDR3 is CASSGEETQYF. As DNA, the CDR3 is TGTGCCAGCAGTGGGGAAGAGACCCAGTACTTC.

This sequence joins TRBV5-4 and TRBJ2-3; 10 bases map to TRBD2. The ends lost 1 base at V and 2 bases at J; junction bases unmatched: 4. The CDR3 has 16 amino acids. Per germline, CDR1 SGHNT and CDR2 YYREEE (reference sequence). The CDR3 protein is CASSLKLAGVTDTQYF. DNA of the CDR3: TGTGCCAGCAGCTTGAAGCTAGCGGGGGTCACAGATACGCAGTATTTT.

This clone was observed a single time. The chain recombines TRBV19 with TRBJ2-7, with 9 bases that match TRBD1. The V gene's germline CDR1 is LNHDA and CDR2 SQIVND (reference sequence). The CDR3 consists of 14 residues. With 5 bases clipped from V and 7 bases from J, the junction kept 9 bases outside the gene matches. The CDR3 DNA is TGTGCCAGTAGTTCGGGGACAGGGCGTCTTGAGCAGTACTTC. Its translation is CASSSGTGRLEQYF.

The V call is TRBV4-1, the J call TRBJ2-6, with 7 bases that match TRBD1. Germline V gene sequence: CDR1 MGHRA, CDR2 YSYEKL. The CDR3 spans 20 residues. V lost 6 bases to trimming and J lost 0 bases; unmatched junction nucleotides: 17. The CDR3 sequence is CASSRQGVPTTSSGANVLTF. In DNA, the CDR3 is TGCGCCAGCAGTCGTCAGGGGGTACCAACCACTAGCTCTGGGGCCAACGTCCTGACTTTC.

J is TRBJ1-2 and V is TRBV5-1; no firm D call. The germline V gene encodes CDR1 SGHRS and CDR2 YFSETQ. The V gene lost 4 bases and the J gene lost 8 bases, with 24 bases spanning the gap. There are 16 residues in the CDR3. DNA for the CDR3: TGCGCCAGCAGCCTGATCGGACCGACTGGCAAGTGGGGCTACACCTTC. Amino acid sequence: CASSLIGPTGKWGYTF.

V usage is TRBV11-1 and J usage is TRBJ2-1, with D tentatively TRBD2 (7 bases). The CDR3 runs to 17 residues. Trimming took off 1 base at V and 7 bases at J, with 20 bases between the two ends. The germline CDR1 and CDR2 sequences are SGHAT and FQDESV (reference sequence). CDR3 nucleotide sequence: TGTGCCAGCAGCTTAGGGTCCCTTGGGGGGGGCAGGAATGAGCAGTTCTTC. Translated: CASSLGSLGGGRNEQFF.

The rearrangement links TRBV4-3 to TRBJ1-6; the D gene is possibly TRBD1 (6 bases). V lost 0 bases, J lost 10 bases, and 16 bases lay in between. The CDR3 consists of 16 residues. Looked up from germline, CDR1 is LGHNA and CDR2 is YSLEER. The CDR3 DNA sequence: TGCGCCAGCAGCCAAGAGTTGGGGGGGGCCGGGTCACCCCTCCACTTT. It specifies CASSQELGGAGSPLHF.

This chain links TRBV28 with TRBJ2-7; 8 bases fit TRBD1. Germline V lookup: CDR1 MDHEN, CDR2 SYDVKM. Losses at the gene ends were 6 bases for V and 0 bases for J; bases not matched to a gene: 10. This CDR3 comprises 16 residues. The CDR3 nucleotides are TGTGCCAGCAGAGCGAGACAGGGGTTAATCTCCTACGAGCAGTACTTC. Amino acids: CASRARQGLISYEQYF.

The chain uses TRBV29-1 and TRBJ2-7; 7 bases are shared with TRBD1. Trimming removed 6 bases from V and 7 bases from J; junction bases left unmatched: 15. CDR1 SQVTM and CDR2 ANQGSEA come from the germline V gene. The CDR3 covers 14 residues. DNA for the CDR3: TGCAGCGTGACGTGGGGGACAGACCGTAGTGAGCAGTACTTC. Its translation is CSVTWGTDRSEQYF.

Comments on this clone: Additional DNA sequences in this sample encode the identical CDR3. The chain employs TRBV20-1 and TRBJ2-5; D gene unclear. The CDR3 runs to 10 residues. Germline CDR1 reads DFQATT; CDR2 reads SNEGSKA (reference sequence). V gave up 3 bases and J gave up 5 bases, with 4 bases separating them. CDR3 DNA sequence: TGCAGTGCTAGCGGGGAGACCCAGTACTTC. Protein product: CSASGETQYF.

This chain joins TRBV11-1 and TRBJ2-1; D may match TRBD1 or TRBD2 (5 bases each). Per germline, CDR1 SGHAT and CDR2 FQDESV (reference sequence). The CDR3 totals 15 residues. Trimming pared 4 bases from V and 0 bases from J, leaving 10 bases between. The CDR3 loop is CASSSGAHSYNEQFF. In DNA form, the CDR3 reads TGTGCCAGCAGCTCCGGGGCCCACTCCTACAATGAGCAGTTCTTC.